The 7 T cell receptor beta chains below all came from one sample that was sequenced in a study of shared clonotypes between healthy human individuals. CD45RO-negative CD8 cells positively selected for CCR7 made up the naive population, which excluded terminally differentiated effector memory CD45RA+ cells. Sequencing used immunoSEQ multiplex PCR; TCRdb keeps in-frame clones, though not all of them. The table has about 2.1 million clones, just over 90% seen once. Sequenced sample: naive CD8+ T cells from PBMCs. The source is a man in his late teens or twenties in good health. Some clones in this sample may be carry-over from other donors' samples.

This chain links TRBV27 with TRBJ2-7, with D possibly TRBD1 on 6 matching bases. The CDR3 length is 13 residues. Trimming stripped 8 bases from V and 3 bases from J, with 14 bases between. CDR1 and CDR2 (germline): MNHEY, SMNVEV (reference sequence). CDR3 amino acids: CASGWGLLYEQYF. The CDR3 DNA sequence: TGTGCCAGCGGCTGGGGGCTACTCTACGAGCAGTACTTC.

About this clone: Distinct nucleotide sequences in the sample also encode this CDR3. The chain joins TRBV9 to TRBJ2-5, with a tentative D call TRBD2 (6 bases). CDR3 length: 14 amino acids. The V gene's germline CDR1 is SGDLS and CDR2 YYNGEE. V gave up 4 bases and J gave up 3 bases, with 13 bases separating them. CDR3 DNA: TGTGCCAGCAGCCTATCCGGGACTGAAGAGACCCAGTACTTC. Protein product: CASSLSGTEETQYF.

This clone has only one observation. The chain links TRBV6-5 to TRBJ2-1; possibly TRBD1 or TRBD2 for D (6 bases each). The CDR3 covers 14 residues. Trimming took off 0 bases at V and 6 bases at J, with 9 bases between the two ends. Germline V CDR1 and CDR2: MNHEY, SVGAGI. The DNA of the CDR3 is TGTGCCAGCAGTTACTCTGAGGGGGGCAATGAGCAGTTCTTC. Translation gives CASSYSEGGNEQFF.

In this sample, this clone turned up once. This chain connects TRBV9 to TRBJ2-2, with D unclear. Looked up from germline, CDR1 is SGDLS and CDR2 is YYNGEE. V was shortened by 3 bases and J by 9 bases, with 9 bases between the two germline ends. The length of the CDR3 is 12 residues. The CDR3: CASSADHRELFF. The DNA for the CDR3 is TGTGCCAGCAGCGCAGACCACCGGGAGCTGTTTTTT.

This chain connects TRBV5-6 to TRBJ1-2, with D tentatively TRBD1 (6 bases). Trimming shortened V by 3 bases and J by 2 bases, and 17 bases separated the two germline ends. CDR1 and CDR2 from the germline V gene are SGHDT and YYEEEE. The CDR3 covers 16 residues. CDR3: CASSSGGGAANYGYTF. CDR3 DNA sequence: TGTGCCAGCAGCTCAGGTGGGGGGGCGGCAAACTATGGCTACACCTTC.

The gene calls are TRBV9 and TRBJ2-2; the D is unclear. Deletions cut 0 bases from V and 11 bases from J, with 14 bases between. The CDR3 has 14 residues. In germline, CDR1 is SGDLS, CDR2 YYNGEE. CDR3 protein: CASSVAGSATELFF. For the CDR3, the DNA is TGTGCCAGCAGCGTAGCGGGCAGCGCGACCGAGCTGTTTTTT.

The genes are TRBV9 and TRBJ2-5; 7 nucleotides line up with TRBD2. There are 15 residues in the CDR3. Germline V CDR1 and CDR2: SGDLS, YYNGEE. Germline trimming cut 3 bases from V and 1 base from J; bases unmatched to any gene: 6. CDR3 protein: CASSATLAVQETQYF. The CDR3 DNA reads as TGTGCCAGCAGCGCAACCCTAGCGGTCCAAGAGACCCAGTACTTC.